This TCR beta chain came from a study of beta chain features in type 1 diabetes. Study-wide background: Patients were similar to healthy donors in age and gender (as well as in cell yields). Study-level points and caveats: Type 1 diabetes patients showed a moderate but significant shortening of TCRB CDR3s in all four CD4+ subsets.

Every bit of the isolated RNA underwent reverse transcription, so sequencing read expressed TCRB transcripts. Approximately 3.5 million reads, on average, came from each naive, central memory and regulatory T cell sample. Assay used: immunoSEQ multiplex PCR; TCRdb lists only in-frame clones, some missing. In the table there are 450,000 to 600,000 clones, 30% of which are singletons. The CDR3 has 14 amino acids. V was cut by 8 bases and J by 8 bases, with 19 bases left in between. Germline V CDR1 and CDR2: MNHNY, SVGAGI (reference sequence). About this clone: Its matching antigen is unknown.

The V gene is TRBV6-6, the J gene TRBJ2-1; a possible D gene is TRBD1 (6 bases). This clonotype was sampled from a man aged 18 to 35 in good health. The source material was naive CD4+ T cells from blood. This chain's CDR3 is CASQNRVTVYEQFF. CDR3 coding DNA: TGTGCCAGCCAAAACAGGGTAACGGTCTATGAGCAGTTCTTC.